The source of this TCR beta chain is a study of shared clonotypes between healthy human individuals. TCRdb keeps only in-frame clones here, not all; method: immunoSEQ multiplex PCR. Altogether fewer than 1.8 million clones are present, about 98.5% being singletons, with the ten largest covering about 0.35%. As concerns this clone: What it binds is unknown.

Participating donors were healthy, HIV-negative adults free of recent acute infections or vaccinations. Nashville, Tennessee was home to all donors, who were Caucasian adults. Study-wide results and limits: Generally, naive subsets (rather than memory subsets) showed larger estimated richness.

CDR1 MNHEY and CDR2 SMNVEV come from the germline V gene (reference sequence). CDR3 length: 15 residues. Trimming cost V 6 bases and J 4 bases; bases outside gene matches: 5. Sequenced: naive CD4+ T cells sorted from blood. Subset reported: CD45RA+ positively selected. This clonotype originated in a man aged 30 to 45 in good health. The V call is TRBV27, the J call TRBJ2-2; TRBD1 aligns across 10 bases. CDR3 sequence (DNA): TGTGCCAGCAGCTACAGGACAGGGGGCACCGGGGAGCTGTTTTTT. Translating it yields CASSYRTGGTGELFF.